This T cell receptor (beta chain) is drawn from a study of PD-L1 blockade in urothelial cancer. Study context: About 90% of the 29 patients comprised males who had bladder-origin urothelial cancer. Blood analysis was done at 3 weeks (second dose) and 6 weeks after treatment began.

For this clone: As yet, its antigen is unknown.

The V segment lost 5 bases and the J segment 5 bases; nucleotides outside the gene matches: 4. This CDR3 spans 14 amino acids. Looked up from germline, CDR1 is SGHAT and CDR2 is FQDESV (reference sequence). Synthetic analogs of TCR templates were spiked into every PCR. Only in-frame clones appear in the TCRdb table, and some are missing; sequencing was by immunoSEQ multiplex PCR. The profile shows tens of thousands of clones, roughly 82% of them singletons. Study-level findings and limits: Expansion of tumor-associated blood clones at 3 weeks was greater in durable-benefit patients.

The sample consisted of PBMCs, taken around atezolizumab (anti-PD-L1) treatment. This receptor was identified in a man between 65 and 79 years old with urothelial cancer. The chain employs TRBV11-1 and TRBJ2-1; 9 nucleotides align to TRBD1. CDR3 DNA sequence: TGTGCCAGCAGCCCAAGGGACAGGGACAATGAGCAGTTCTTC. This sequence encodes CASSPRDRDNEQFF.